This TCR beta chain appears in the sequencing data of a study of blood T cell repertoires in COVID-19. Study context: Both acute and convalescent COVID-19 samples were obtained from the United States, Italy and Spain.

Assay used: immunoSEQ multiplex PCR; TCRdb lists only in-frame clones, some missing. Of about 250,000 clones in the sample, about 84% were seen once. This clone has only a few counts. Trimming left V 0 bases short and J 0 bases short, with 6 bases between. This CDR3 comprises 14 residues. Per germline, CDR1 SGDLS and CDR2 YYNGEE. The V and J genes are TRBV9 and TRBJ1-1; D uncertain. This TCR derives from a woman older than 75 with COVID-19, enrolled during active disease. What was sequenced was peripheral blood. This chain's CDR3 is CASSVAGLNTEAFF. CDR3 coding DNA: TGTGCCAGCAGCGTAGCGGGATTGAACACTGAAGCTTTCTTT.